The entry that follows covers one T cell receptor beta chain sequence. This entry is derived from a study of blood T cell repertoires in COVID-19. Study background: T cells, B-cell-depleted T cells, or PBMCs supplied cDNA or gDNA.

Only in-frame clones appear in the TCRdb table, and some are missing; sequencing was by immunoSEQ multiplex PCR. Of a few hundred thousand clones listed, roughly four fifths are singletons. Germline values: CDR1 SGHAT, CDR2 FQDESV (reference sequence). With V trimmed by 1 base and J by 0 bases, 2 bases remained unmatched. The CDR3 is made up of 15 amino acids. V gene TRBV11-1 combines with J gene TRBJ2-7, with TRBD2 matching 8 bases. This TCR derives from an elderly woman with COVID-19, enrolled during active disease. The specimen was peripheral blood. As DNA, the CDR3 is TGTGCCAGCAGCTTAGAGCGGGGGCTCTCCTACGAGCAGTACTTC. Its translation is CASSLERGLSYEQYF.